This T cell receptor (beta chain) was observed in a study of T-cell memory formation after mild COVID-19 listed by TCRdb under 2021. Study-level background: TCR sequence clusters from the two donors were found to be largely donor specific. Longitudinal TCRalpha and TCRbeta repertoire sequencing tracked T-cell clones expanding and contracting after mild COVID-19 in a couple of donors. The cohort was made up of two young adult volunteers, one female and one male, who were previously healthy.

Study-wide conclusions, independent of this receptor: SARS-CoV-2 specificity of the second-wave clones peaking on day 37 was not confirmed. Only two mild cases were covered by the study, and larger cohorts that include severe cases with pre-infection samples were considered necessary. Balanced CD4/CD8 phenotypes were observed for clones contracting from day 15 to 85, whereas a bias towards CD4+ was observed for a second wave of clones expanding from day 15 to 37. Contracting CD4+ clones were located mainly in the CM and EM memory subsets, whereas CD8+ clones were found to be enriched in EMRA. The detection of some responding clones in pre-infection memory suggests that pre-existing cross-reactive memory T cells joined the SARS-CoV-2 response.

Ficoll-Paque density gradient centrifugation was the method used to isolate PBMCs. The reads were generated on an Illumina NovaSeq 6000. Using 5'RACE with constant-segment primers, TCRalpha and TCRbeta cDNA libraries were constructed, with sample barcodes and unique molecular identifiers added in the process. RNA was extracted from every sample with Trizol reagent. The libraries were amplified in two PCR steps, and the second step added a second sample barcode and Illumina TruSeq adapters. Sequencing of the libraries was done on an Illumina NovaSeq, producing 2 x 150 bp paired-end reads. As for the original processing: The reads were demultiplexed and collapsed into UMI-guided consensus sequences using migec v1.2.7. With mixcr v2.1.11, UMI consensuses were aligned to TRA and TRB V and J templates and assembled into clonotypes. Expanded or contracted clonotypes were those called significant by both edgeR and NoisET, with noise models trained on biological replicates. For edgeR calls, the thresholds were a false discovery rate-adjusted p below 0.01 and a log2 fold-change of 1. PCA with hierarchical clustering of max-normalized trajectories of the 1000 most abundant clonotypes was used as exploratory dynamics analysis. Each responding clone was given a CD4 or CD8 phenotype based on the CD4+ and CD8+ repertoires, which had been sequenced separately. Starting from the raw public reads, TCRdb applied fastp trimming at Q25, assembled clones with MiXCR and retained in-frame beta chains. Records with the same CDR3 protein are collapsed into one entry carrying the most frequent genes and DNA. Clone size and V and J calls follow TCRdb, not the original study. The sample contains more than 300,000 distinct CDR3 sequences, roughly 13% of them found a single time. Together, the top ten hold 22% of the sample.

This clonotype has just a few counts. There is no known antigen for this receptor. The sample holds no much larger clone one base away, and base qualities are not on file. The sample comprised PBMCs or a T cell subset sorted from them (not recorded which). The clonotype comes from a man between 18 and 29 years old who had mild COVID-19 (a few samples of this study predate the infection). The sample titles of this study are shuffled in the database, so cell type and time point are left out; the donor was told from shared clones.

This receptor carries the CDR3 CASREQRPNPNSNQPQHF. The DNA reads as follows: TGTGCCAGCCGTGAACAACGACCGAACCCAAATAGCAATCAGCCCCAGCATTTT. The sequence joins TRBV28 to TRBJ1-5; no D gene can be assigned with confidence. Reading the germline V gene gives CDR1 MDHEN and CDR2 SYDVKM. Deletion took 8 bases off V and 0 bases off J, with a span of 23 bases between the germline ends. The CDR3 sequence holds 18 residues, the cysteine and phenylalanine included. Just the 54-base CDR3 DNA is kept, in frame starting at base 1.